Shown below are 18 T cell receptor beta chains from a single sample sequenced in a study of Tregs in tolerant kidney transplant recipients. The nonmyeloablative bone marrow transplants came from related graft donors, with transient mixed chimerism. Assay used: immunoSEQ multiplex PCR; TCRdb lists only in-frame clones, some missing. The table has nearly 50,000 clones, more than 70% seen once. The material was CD8+ T cells from blood (PBMCs), obtained 12 months after the transplant. The receptors originated from a human patient who received a combined kidney and bone marrow transplant. Some T cells may be the graft donor's.

J is TRBJ2-7 and V is TRBV14, with a weak D call TRBD1 (5 bases). Looked up from germline, CDR1 is SGHDN and CDR2 is FVKESK. Trimming pared 1 base from V and 0 bases from J, leaving 10 bases between. The CDR3 runs to 15 residues. Here the CDR3 reads CASSQGTGSSYEQYF. CDR3 coding DNA: TGTGCCAGCAGCCAAGGAACAGGAAGCTCCTACGAGCAGTACTTC.

The V call is TRBV5-6, the J call TRBJ1-2; possible D gene TRBD1, 5 bases. Germline V CDR1 and CDR2: SGHDT, YYEEEE. The CDR3 runs to 14 residues. V lost 2 bases and J 5 bases, leaving 13 bases between the germline ends. This chain's CDR3 is CASSFETDIYGYTF. In DNA form, the CDR3 reads TGTGCCAGCAGCTTTGAGACAGACATATATGGCTACACCTTC.

This chain joins TRBV7-9 and TRBJ2-3; the D gene is possibly TRBD2 (5 bases). Germline V gives CDR1 SEHNR, CDR2 FQNEAQ (reference sequence). V lost 5 bases to trimming and J lost 3 bases, with 15 bases between them. The length of the CDR3 is 15 residues. In DNA form, the CDR3 reads TGTGCCAGCAGCGGTAGCGCAAGGAGGACAGATACGCAGTATTTT. This translates into CASSGSARRTDTQYF.

A word on this clone: A junction end diverges from the germline sequence, so it may reflect a read error. The gene calls are TRBV4-1 and TRBJ2-7; D perhaps matches TRBD2 (5 bases). Germline-derived CDR1 and CDR2 are MGHRA and YSYEKL. This CDR3 has 16 residues. The CDR3 loop reads CASSQRTEDRNYEQYF. The DNA for the CDR3 is TGTGCCAGCAGCCAGCGGACGGAGGATAGAAATTACGAGCAGTACTTC.

The chain couples TRBV19 to TRBJ2-1, with 9 bases that match TRBD2. Losses at the gene ends were 7 bases for V and 9 bases for J; bases not matched to a gene: 7. The CDR3 sequence is 13 residues long. Per germline, CDR1 LNHDA and CDR2 SQIVND (reference sequence). Here the CDR3 DNA reads TGTGCCAGTATCGGCGGGGGGGGTAGTGAGCAGTTCTTC. This gives the protein CASIGGGGSEQFF.

The gene calls are TRBV7-9 and TRBJ2-4, with TRBD2 matching over 8 bases. The length of the CDR3 is 18 residues. V was pared by 2 bases and J by 9 bases, with 18 bases of the junction left unmatched. Germline CDR1 is SEHNR and CDR2 is FQNEAQ (reference sequence). CDR3 bases: TGTGCCAGCAGCTTAAAGGGAACTAGCGGTGAGATGGGTTCCATTCAGTACTTC. This encodes CASSLKGTSGEMGSIQYF.

The rearrangement uses TRBV27 and TRBJ2-1; possible D gene TRBD2, 7 bases. Germline V gene sequence: CDR1 MNHEY, CDR2 SMNVEV (reference sequence). The length of the CDR3 is 13 residues. Trimming shortened V by 4 bases and J by 13 bases, and 17 bases separated the two germline ends. The CDR3 DNA is TGTGCCAGCAGTTGGCAATCGGGGGGACACCAGTTCTTC. Its translation: CASSWQSGGHQFF.

The V and J genes are TRBV25-1 and TRBJ2-1, with D possibly being TRBD2 (6 bases). The ends were cut back, 2 bases at V and 10 bases at J, with 12 bases in the middle. Germline V gene sequence: CDR1 MGHDK, CDR2 SYGVNS. The CDR3 consists of 13 residues. The CDR3 DNA follows: TGTGCCAGCAGTGAACTGGGGGAGGCCGAGCAGTTCTTC. It is translated as CASSELGEAEQFF.

This chain uses TRBV29-1 with TRBJ2-2, with D perhaps TRBD1 (5 bases). V shed 3 bases and J shed 0 bases, with 14 bases lying between them. There are 16 residues in the CDR3. The germline V gene has CDR1 SQVTM and CDR2 ANQGSEA. CDR3 nucleotide sequence: TGCAGCGTTGAGGTGACAGACAGAGCGAACACCGGGGAGCTGTTTTTT. As protein: CSVEVTDRANTGELFF.

The CDR3 sequence: CASRPLGARDTQYF. In DNA, the CDR3 is TGTGCCAGCAGACCTCTAGGGGCTCGGGATACGCAGTATTTT. The chain couples TRBV6-5 to TRBJ2-3; maybe TRBD1 (5 bases). Germline CDR1 and CDR2: MNHEY and SVGAGI. Trimming removed 6 bases from V and 6 bases from J, with 16 bases in between. This CDR3 is built from 14 residues.

This clone was seen a single time. The chain couples TRBV14 to TRBJ2-5; 7 bases agree with TRBD2. Germline lookup yields CDR1 SGHDN and CDR2 FVKESK. The V gene end was trimmed by 3 bases and the J gene end by 2 bases; junction bases not matched to a gene: 6. The CDR3 consists of 15 residues. As DNA, the CDR3 is TGTGCCAGCAGCCACGTTTGGGGACTACAAGAGACCCAGTACTTC. Translation gives CASSHVWGLQETQYF.

CDR3 nucleotide sequence: TGTGCCAGCAGCTCTGGGGGGTTGGCGCAGTATTTT. This gives the protein CASSSGGLAQYF. The V and J genes are TRBV11-2 and TRBJ2-3; a possible D gene is TRBD2 (6 bases). V was cut by 4 bases and J by 10 bases, with 12 bases left in between. From germline, CDR1 is SGHAT and CDR2 FQNNGV. The CDR3 loop spans 12 amino acids.

The chain employs TRBV5-4 and TRBJ2-6; tentative D call: TRBD1 (6 bases). The CDR3 runs 19 residues. Trimming took 2 bases from V and 0 from J, leaving 18 bases between them. Germline V lookup: CDR1 SGHNT, CDR2 YYREEE (reference sequence). The CDR3 nucleotides read TGTGCCAGCAGCTTCTTGCTGAGGGGGAGAAACTCTGGGGCCAACGTCCTGACTTTC. It translates to CASSFLLRGRNSGANVLTF.

The V and J genes are TRBV7-3 and TRBJ2-2, with no clear D. The ends were cut back, 2 bases at V and 6 bases at J, with 10 bases in the middle. The CDR3 contains 14 residues. Germline V gene data show CDR1 as SGHTA and CDR2 as FQGTGA. CDR3 coding DNA: TGTGCCAGCAGCTTAGCAATTGAGGCCGGGGAGCTGTTTTTT. This encodes CASSLAIEAGELFF.

The genes are TRBV13 and TRBJ1-6; no clear D gene. CDR1 PRHDT and CDR2 FYEKMQ come from the germline V gene (reference sequence). V dropped 6 bases and J dropped 9 bases, with 15 bases sitting between them. This CDR3 is built from 14 residues. CDR3 protein: CASSTSWASSPLHF. In DNA, the CDR3 is TGTGCCAGCAGTACCTCGTGGGCCAGTTCACCCCTCCACTTT.

About this clone itself: Its ends do not fully match the called genes, so a read error is possible. The rearrangement uses TRBV19 and TRBJ1-2, with 7 bases fitting TRBD1. The CDR3 is 13 residues long. Germline V CDR1 and CDR2: LNHDA, SQIVND (reference sequence). DNA for the CDR3: TGTGCCAGTATCGGGCCCGGGACAGTCTTGGGGCGCTTC. This codes for CASIGPGTVLGRF.

This sequence joins TRBV19 and TRBJ2-7, with 10 bases lining up with TRBD1. Germline values: CDR1 LNHDA, CDR2 SQIVND (reference sequence). The ends lost 6 bases at V and 4 bases at J; junction bases unmatched: 0. The CDR3 has 12 amino acids. The DNA of the CDR3 is TGTGCCAGTAGGGGACAGGGGTACGAGCAGTACTTC. Translated, it gives CASRGQGYEQYF.

The chain couples TRBV19 to TRBJ2-7; possible D gene TRBD2, 5 bases. With 3 bases removed from V and 0 bases from J, the gap between germline ends came to 9 bases. CDR1 is LNHDA, CDR2 SQIVND, per germline (reference sequence). The CDR3 has 14 residues. As DNA, the CDR3 is TGTGCCAGTAGTATGAGTGGGAGCTCCTACGAGCAGTACTTC. This translates into CASSMSGSSYEQYF. Supplemented by reference TRBV19 and TRBJ2-7, the full variable domain reads DGGITQSPKYLFRKEGQNVTLSCEQNLNHDAMYWYRQDPGQGLRLIYYSQIVNDFQKGDIAEGYSVSREKKESFPLTVTSAQKNPTAFYLCASSMSGSSYEQYFGPGTRLTVT.